The 26 T cell receptor beta chains below all came from one sample that was sequenced in a study of cytomegalovirus exposure and HLA in healthy donors. In the PCR, 60 Vbeta and 13 Jbeta primers were used. Data came from immunoSEQ multiplex PCR; TCRdb stores just in-frame clones and leaves some out. The sample has 170,000 or so clones, 84% seen once. The specimen was PBMCs. The receptor source for this set is a boy aged 2-15 years in good health and CMV-seronegative.

The chain uses TRBV5-1 and TRBJ2-5, with D unresolved. Trimming took off 2 bases at V and 2 bases at J, with 10 bases between the two ends. The CDR3 runs to 14 residues. Germline lookup yields CDR1 SGHRS and CDR2 YFSETQ. The CDR3 sequence: CASSFRSQQETQYF. CDR3 in DNA: TGCGCCAGCAGCTTCAGATCACAACAAGAGACCCAGTACTTC.

V and J are TRBV27 and TRBJ2-5; possibly TRBD2 for D (5 bases). The J call may be wrong; the DNA end is better matched by TRBJ2-7. The CDR3 spans 13 residues. Per the germline V gene, CDR1 is MNHEY and CDR2 is SMNVEV (reference sequence). The CDR3: CASSRGSFYEQYF. CDR3 sequence (DNA): TGTGCCAGCTCCCGGGGATCTTTCTACGAGCAGTACTTC.

This rearrangement joins TRBV7-2 to TRBJ1-5; 8 bases are shared with TRBD1. The J segment lost 9 bases and the V segment lost 1 base, leaving 8 bases of the junction unmatched. The CDR3 has 15 residues. Germline CDR1 and CDR2: SGHTA and FQGNSA. CDR3 nucleotides: TGTGCCAGCAGCTTAGGGACAGGGAAAAGGACGCCCCAGCATTTT. Its translation is CASSLGTGKRTPQHF.

The V and J genes are TRBV18 and TRBJ1-6; 8 bases fit TRBD1. Trimming took 3 bases from V and 5 from J; bases not matched to a gene: 3. The CDR3 extends over 15 amino acids. CDR1 is KGHSH, CDR2 LQKENI, per germline. In DNA form, the CDR3 reads TGTGCCAGCTCACCTGGACAGGGACATAATTCACCCCTCCACTTT. As protein: CASSPGQGHNSPLHF.

Here the CDR3 DNA reads TGCGCCAGCAGCTTGGTAGGTCAGGAAGAGGAAGCTTTCTTT. This sequence encodes CASSLVGQEEEAFF. The chain joins TRBV5-1 to TRBJ1-1; D remains ambiguous. The CDR3 sequence is 14 residues long. Germline values: CDR1 SGHRS, CDR2 YFSETQ. Trimming shortened V by 0 bases and J by 8 bases, and 14 bases separated the two germline ends.

The genes are TRBV6-1 and TRBJ2-1; D uncertain. The CDR3 loop spans 14 amino acids. Germline V gene data show CDR1 as MNHNS and CDR2 as SASEGT. Trimming left V 6 bases short and J 3 bases short, with 12 bases between. CDR3 sequence: CASSAGALYNEQFF. CDR3 DNA sequence: TGTGCCAGCAGCGCTGGAGCCCTCTACAATGAGCAGTTCTTC.

V is TRBV5-1 and J is TRBJ1-2, with D possibly being TRBD1 (6 bases). Trimming stripped 4 bases from V and 2 bases from J, with 18 bases between. Germline V gene lookup returns CDR1 SGHRS and CDR2 YFSETQ. CDR3 length: 16 residues. The DNA for the CDR3 is TGCGCCAGCAGCCAAAACGAAGGGGGTCGAAACTATGGCTACACCTTC. This encodes CASSQNEGGRNYGYTF.

V and J are TRBV19 and TRBJ1-5, with 9 bases matching TRBD1. CDR3 length: 16 residues. V was clipped by 5 bases and J by 1 base; unmatched bases: 6. The germline V gene encodes CDR1 LNHDA and CDR2 SQIVND (reference sequence). CDR3 in DNA: TGTGCCAGTAGTGTTATAACAGGGGGCAGCAATCAGCCCCAGCATTTT. Translation gives CASSVITGGSNQPQHF.

The V gene is TRBV28, the J gene TRBJ2-3, with D maybe TRBD1 (6 bases). From germline, CDR1 is MDHEN and CDR2 SYDVKM. V gave up 6 bases and J gave up 4 bases, with 11 bases separating them. The CDR3 extends over 13 amino acids. The CDR3 here is CASRGRGADTQYF. The CDR3 nucleotides read TGTGCCAGCAGGGGCAGGGGCGCAGATACGCAGTATTTT.

Comment on this clone: In the same sample, other DNA sequences code for this CDR3. The gene calls are TRBV30 and TRBJ2-7; D gene uncertain. Trimming cost V 0 bases and J 4 bases, with 4 bases left between them. Germline V gene sequence: CDR1 GTSNPN, CDR2 SVGIG (reference sequence). This CDR3 is 11 amino acids long. CDR3 DNA sequence: TGTGCCTGGAGTGTACTTTACGAGCAGTACTTC. Translation: CAWSVLYEQYF.

The table lists this clone with a count of one. V is TRBV30 and J is TRBJ2-5; TRBD2 aligns across 7 bases. This CDR3 comprises 17 residues. J lost 3 bases, V lost 3 bases, and 16 bases had no gene match. Germline assignment: CDR1 GTSNPN and CDR2 SVGIG (reference sequence). CDR3 DNA sequence: TGTGCCTGGAGCGAGTCGGGGGGAGGGCGTCCTGAAGAGACCCAGTACTTC. Translated, it gives CAWSESGGGRPEETQYF.

The chain joins TRBV25-1 to TRBJ2-7; 7 positions match TRBD1. The CDR3 extends over 14 amino acids. Germline CDR1 and CDR2: MGHDK and SYGVNS. The J segment lost 1 base and the V segment lost 7 bases, leaving 7 bases of the junction unmatched. The CDR3 here is CASTRDSQSYEQYF. CDR3 in DNA: TGTGCCAGCACCCGGGACAGCCAGTCCTACGAGCAGTACTTC.

The genes are TRBV28 and TRBJ1-2; 8 bases are a match to TRBD1. V gave up 3 bases and J gave up 7 bases; unmatched junction bases: 7. The CDR3 contains 14 residues. Germline values: CDR1 MDHEN, CDR2 SYDVKM. For the CDR3, the DNA is TGTGCCAGCAGTTTCATTGACAGGGGAGGTGGCTACACCTTC. Residues: CASSFIDRGGGYTF.

In DNA form, the CDR3 reads TGCGCCAGCCGGGGGGTCGCGAACACCGGGGAGCTGTTTTTT. This gives the protein CASRGVANTGELFF. The V gene is TRBV10-1, the J gene TRBJ2-2, with 7 bases lining up with TRBD2. The CDR3 is made up of 14 amino acids. Per the germline V gene, CDR1 is WNHNN and CDR2 is SYGVQD (reference sequence). V gave up 8 bases and J gave up 0 bases; unmatched junction bases: 3.

The gene calls are TRBV7-3 and TRBJ2-1; 11 bases agree with TRBD2. V trimming: 3 bases; J trimming: 9 bases; junction bases outside the gene matches: 7. This CDR3 has 15 residues. CDR1 is SGHTA and CDR2 is FQGTGA in the germline V gene. In nucleotides, the CDR3 is TGTGCCAGCAGCTTTGTAGCGGGAGGGGTCGGTGAGCAGTTCTTC. Translation: CASSFVAGGVGEQFF.

This clone was counted a few times. The V call is TRBV6-5, the J call TRBJ2-7; 10 bases line up with TRBD2. Germline values: CDR1 MNHEY, CDR2 SVGAGI. The CDR3 is 14 amino acids. V shed 2 bases and J 6 bases; nucleotides not matched to a gene: 4. CDR3 DNA sequence: TGTGCCAGCAGTTACAGCCTAGCGGGAGCCGAGCAGTACTTC. Translated, it gives CASSYSLAGAEQYF.

CDR3: CASSLGTETYEQYF. CDR3 bases: TGTGCCAGCAGCTTAGGGACAGAGACCTACGAGCAGTACTTC. V gene TRBV5-5 combines with J gene TRBJ2-7; TRBD1 matches at 7 bases. The CDR3 sequence is 14 residues long. The V and J ends lost 2 bases and 2 bases, in that order; junction bases with no gene match: 4. The V gene's germline CDR1 is SGHKS and CDR2 YYEKEE (reference sequence).

This clone was detected a few times. The chain has TRBV28 and TRBJ1-5; the match to TRBD1 covers 8 bases. V dropped 6 bases and J dropped 2; count of bases not matched to a gene: 0. The CDR3 loop spans 13 amino acids. Germline V CDR1 and CDR2: MDHEN, SYDVKM. The CDR3 reads CASRTGGNQPQHF. The CDR3 bases are TGTGCCAGCAGGACAGGGGGCAATCAGCCCCAGCATTTT.

CDR3 sequence reads: CASSYQQEETQYF. In DNA, the CDR3 is TGTGCCAGCAGTTACCAACAAGAAGAGACCCAGTACTTC. This chain links TRBV6-6 with TRBJ2-5; D is undetermined. Germline loops: CDR1 MNHNY, CDR2 SVGAGI (reference sequence). The CDR3 sequence is 13 residues long. The V end was cut by 2 bases, the J end by 3 bases, with 7 bases between.

V usage is TRBV13 and J usage is TRBJ2-1, with 8 bases aligning to TRBD1. The germline V gene has CDR1 PRHDT and CDR2 FYEKMQ (reference sequence). V lost 4 bases and J lost 1; bases outside the gene matches: 9. The CDR3 runs 17 residues. The CDR3: CASSSSDRVDSYNEQFF. CDR3 nucleotides: TGTGCCAGCAGCTCGTCGGACAGGGTCGATTCCTACAATGAGCAGTTCTTC.

The rearrangement uses TRBV7-6 and TRBJ2-5, with D tentatively TRBD2 (6 bases). The V gene's germline CDR1 is SGHVS and CDR2 FNYEAQ. Trimming cost V 2 bases and J 1 base, with 14 bases left between them. The CDR3 is 16 amino acids. The CDR3 spells CASSLFHSGSQETQYF. Written as DNA, the CDR3 is TGTGCCAGCAGCTTATTCCATAGCGGTTCCCAAGAGACCCAGTACTTC.

The genes are TRBV5-1 and TRBJ2-7; the match to TRBD2 covers 12 bases. This CDR3 is 20 amino acids long. Per the germline V gene, CDR1 is SGHRS and CDR2 is YFSETQ. V lost 4 bases and J lost 0; bases outside the gene matches: 17. The CDR3: CASSLIVSGLAGFSSYEQYF. In DNA form, the CDR3 reads TGCGCCAGCAGCCTAATTGTCTCGGGACTAGCGGGTTTCAGCTCCTACGAGCAGTACTTC.

A note on this clone: Other DNA sequences in the same sample also yield this CDR3. The chain employs TRBV5-1 and TRBJ2-5, with D maybe TRBD2 (5 bases). The CDR3 spans 15 residues. Germline V gene lookup returns CDR1 SGHRS and CDR2 YFSETQ. V lost 0 bases and J 5 bases, leaving 14 bases between the germline ends. CDR3 region: CASSLAGTRGETQYF. CDR3 coding DNA: TGCGCCAGCAGCTTGGCTGGCACCCGAGGGGAGACCCAGTACTTC. Variable domain in full (rest from reference TRBV5-1 and TRBJ2-5): KAGVTQTPRYLIKTRGQQVTLSCSPISGHRSVSWYQQTPGQGLQFLFEYFSETQRNKGNFPGRFSGRQFSNSRSEMNVSTLELGDSALYLCASSLAGTRGETQYFGPGTRLLVL.

J is TRBJ2-5 and V is TRBV5-1; 7 bases match TRBD1. CDR1 and CDR2 (germline): SGHRS, YFSETQ. V dropped 3 bases and J dropped 3; count of bases not matched to a gene: 8. The CDR3 extends over 15 amino acids. The CDR3 is CASSSDRTGKETQYF. CDR3 bases: TGCGCCAGCAGCTCCGATCGGACAGGAAAAGAGACCCAGTACTTC.

The chain combines TRBV5-1 with TRBJ2-7, with D possibly TRBD2 on 6 matching bases. The CDR3 loop spans 17 amino acids. With 0 bases removed from V and 0 bases from J, the gap between germline ends came to 16 bases. CDR1 and CDR2 (germline): SGHRS, YFSETQ. This CDR3 is CASSLEASAPSSYEQYF. The CDR3 coding sequence is TGCGCCAGCAGCTTGGAGGCTAGCGCGCCGAGCTCCTACGAGCAGTACTTC.

V is TRBV7-7 and J is TRBJ2-3; 9 bases fit TRBD2. CDR3 size: 18 residues. Germline V lookup: CDR1 SSHAT, CDR2 FNYEAQ (reference sequence). Trimming cost V 5 bases and J 1 base; bases outside gene matches: 13. CDR3 DNA sequence: TGTGCCAGCAGCCACCGGACGGCGGGAGGGGGCGGCACAGATACGCAGTATTTT. Translated: CASSHRTAGGGGTDTQYF.